This entry lists 18 T cell receptor beta chains sequenced from one sample in a study of CD8+CD57+ T cells in acquired aplastic anemia. Profiling that covered TCR beta VDJ and CDR3 relied on genomic DNA as its template. TCRdb re-called the reads with MiXCR, one entry per CDR3 protein. The table records some 200,000 distinct CDR3 sequences, about 59% of them present only once. Sequencing used sorted CD4+, CD8+, or CD8+CD57+ T cells (not recorded which) from PBMCs. The origin of the receptors is a human donor in good health.

This clonotype showed up many times. The chain carries TRBV9 and TRBJ1-1; D might be TRBD1 (6 bases). In germline, CDR1 is SGDLS, CDR2 YYNGEE. CDR3 length: 16 amino acids. Trimming cost V 4 bases and J 4 bases, with 20 bases left between them. The CDR3 DNA reads as TGTGCCAGCAGCAAGGGGGGGGGCGCGGCCGGCACTGAAGCTTTCTTT. Residues: CASSKGGGAAGTEAFF.

Points on this clonotype: Given a much more abundant clone one base away, this may be a read error. This CDR3 is CASTPGYYGQYF. The CDR3 coding sequence is TGTGCCAGCACCCCTGGCTACTACGGGCAGTACTTC. The chain carries TRBV6-2 or TRBV6-3 and TRBJ2-7, with D hard to call. Per the germline V gene, CDR1 is MNHEY and CDR2 is SVGEGT. This CDR3 spans 12 amino acids.

This clonotype was seen at least ten times. The junction does not match germline at one end; this may be a read error. This chain uses TRBV7-6 with TRBJ2-1, with 8 positions matching TRBD2. The CDR3 is 17 amino acids. The germline V gene encodes CDR1 SGHVS and CDR2 FNYEAQ. CDR3 residues: CASSLSGGRSSYNEQFF. The CDR3 bases are TGTGCCAGCAGCTTAAGCGGGGGCCGGAGCTCCTACAATGAGCAGTTTTTC.

This chain joins TRBV7-2 and TRBJ2-3; the match to TRBD2 covers 7 bases. With V trimmed by 4 bases and J by 4 bases, 5 bases remained unmatched. In germline, CDR1 is SGHTA, CDR2 FQGNSA. CDR3 length: 14 residues. In nucleotides, the CDR3 is TGTGCCAGCAGCTCGCCCCGGGGGGCAGATACGCAGTATTTT. Protein product: CASSSPRGADTQYF.

The rearrangement uses TRBV20-1 and TRBJ2-7, with 8 bases lining up with TRBD1. After removal of 6 bases from V and 1 base from J, the junction contained 5 bases not matched to a gene. The CDR3 is 13 amino acids. The germline gives CDR1 DFQATT, CDR2 SNEGSKA (reference sequence). DNA for the CDR3: TGCAGTGCCCGGACAGGGTCATCCTACGAGCAGTACTTC. It encodes CSARTGSSYEQYF.

The chain uses TRBV28 and TRBJ2-7; possibly TRBD1 or TRBD2 for D (6 bases each). Germline CDR1 MDHEN, CDR2 SYDVKM. CDR3 size: 16 residues. The V gene lost 5 bases and the J gene lost 3 bases, with 20 bases spanning the gap. CDR3 region: CASSPRGAGALYEQYF. The CDR3 region has the DNA TGTGCCAGCAGTCCGAGGGGGGCAGGGGCCCTCTACGAGCAGTACTTC.

This clonotype is a singleton in its sample. The chain employs TRBV7-9 and TRBJ2-7; 11 nucleotides line up with TRBD2. J gave up 2 bases and V 6 bases, and 6 bases lay outside the gene matches. The CDR3 has 15 residues. The germline gives CDR1 SEHNR, CDR2 FQNEAQ (reference sequence). CDR3 sequence (DNA): TGTGCCAGCAGGTCTAGCGGGGGGAAACCCTACGAGCAGTACTTC. Protein sequence: CASRSSGGKPYEQYF.

This clonotype was picked up many times. The chain carries TRBV6-1 and TRBJ1-4; D remains unclear. Trimming removed 6 bases from V and 11 bases from J, with 16 bases in between. CDR1 is MNHNS and CDR2 is SASEGT in the germline V gene. The CDR3 loop spans 13 amino acids. CDR3 nucleotides: TGTGCCAGCAGAGGACTAACCTGGGATAAACTGTTTTTT. Translated: CASRGLTWDKLFF.

This clonotype has just a few counts. The rearrangement uses TRBV29-1 and TRBJ1-5; 10 bases are a match to TRBD1. The trim removed 6 bases at V and 4 bases at J, leaving 3 bases unmatched. The CDR3 spans 13 residues. Germline V CDR1 and CDR2: SQVTM, ANQGSEA. The CDR3 region is CSVGGQGNQPQHF. For the CDR3, the DNA is TGCAGCGTGGGGGGACAGGGGAATCAGCCCCAGCATTTT.

This chain joins TRBV24-1 and TRBJ2-3; the D is unclear. Germline CDR1 and CDR2: KGHDR and SFDVKD. The CDR3 consists of 15 residues. The V end was cut by 4 bases, the J end by 0 bases, with 10 bases between. The CDR3 loop is CATSDRRVSTDTQYF. CDR3 DNA sequence: TGTGCCACCAGTGACCGACGGGTTAGCACAGATACGCAGTATTTT.

The CDR3 sequence: CASSALGTSNHNEQYF. CDR3 bases: TGTGCCAGCAGCGCCCTCGGGACTAGCAACCACAATGAGCAGTATTTT. This chain joins TRBV9 and TRBJ2-3; 9 bases are a match to TRBD2. CDR3 length equals 16 residues. CDR1 SGDLS and CDR2 YYNGEE come from the germline V gene. Unmatched junction bases numbered 16, after V lost 3 bases and J lost 11 bases.

In the case of this clonotype: At one end, the junction sequence differs from germline, possibly due to a read error. The J gene is TRBJ1-1, the V gene TRBV5-1; D is undetermined. The CDR3 is 12 amino acids. Germline loops: CDR1 SGHRS, CDR2 YFSETQ. CDR3 region: CASSWNGREAFF. In DNA form, the CDR3 reads TGTGCCAGCAGCTGGAATGGCAGAGAAGCTTTCTTT.

Concerning this clonotype: One end of the junction is discordant with germline, which a read error may explain. The rearrangement joins TRBV7-7 to TRBJ2-1; D is unresolved. The CDR3 runs to 13 residues. Germline values: CDR1 SSHAT, CDR2 FNYEAQ (reference sequence). The CDR3 is CASSLGRHNEQFF. CDR3 bases: TGTGCTAGCAGCTTAGGTAGACACAATGAGCAGTTCTTC.

The chain is built from TRBV20-1 and TRBJ2-7, with 9 positions matching TRBD1. V was pared by 6 bases and J by 7 bases, with 7 bases of the junction left unmatched. Germline lookup yields CDR1 DFQATT and CDR2 SNEGSKA (reference sequence). This CDR3 has 12 amino acids. The CDR3 DNA reads TGCAGTGCGTTCGGGACAGGGCAGGAGCAGTACTTC. Residues: CSAFGTGQEQYF.

This clonotype was counted ten times or more. This chain uses TRBV5-8 with TRBJ2-7, with D maybe TRBD2 (6 bases). CDR3 length: 17 residues. Trimming left V 4 bases short and J 0 bases short, with 20 bases between. Germline V gene sequence: CDR1 SGHTS, CDR2 YDEGEE. CDR3 region: CASSEPGLRASSYEQYF. DNA for the CDR3: TGTGCCAGCAGCGAACCGGGACTCCGGGCGAGCTCCTACGAGCAGTACTTC.

This rearrangement joins TRBV15 to TRBJ1-6, with D possibly TRBD1 on 6 matching bases. The CDR3 is made up of 14 amino acids. Per germline, CDR1 LNHNV and CDR2 YYDKDF (reference sequence). Between the trimmed V and J ends, which lost 9 bases and 8 bases, there was a span of 17 bases. As DNA, the CDR3 is TGTGCCACGTCCCGGGGGGCCGTTGATTCACCCCTCCACTTT. Translating gives CATSRGAVDSPLHF.

The chain combines TRBV19 with TRBJ1-1, with D tentatively TRBD1 (5 bases). Germline CDR1 reads LNHDA; CDR2 reads SQIVND (reference sequence). V shed 6 bases and J shed 5 bases, with 13 bases lying between them. This CDR3 comprises 13 residues. CDR3 protein: CASSEEGKTEAFF. The DNA of the CDR3 is TGTGCCAGTAGCGAGGAGGGGAAAACTGAAGCTTTCTTT. The variable domain in full, with the rest retrieved from reference TRBV19 and TRBJ1-1, is DGGITQSPKYLFRKEGQNVTLSCEQNLNHDAMYWYRQDPGQGLRLIYYSQIVNDFQKGDIAEGYSVSREKKESFPLTVTSAQKNPTAFYLCASSEEGKTEAFFGQGTRLTVV.

The chain joins TRBV10-2 to TRBJ2-3, with a possible D match to TRBD1 (5 bases). Looked up from germline, CDR1 is WSHSY and CDR2 is SAAADI. The CDR3 consists of 14 residues. Deletions cut 6 bases from V and 4 bases from J, with 14 bases between. The CDR3 DNA reads as TGCGCCAGCAGCCACCAGAAGGGGTCAGATACGCAGTATTTT. Amino acids: CASSHQKGSDTQYF.